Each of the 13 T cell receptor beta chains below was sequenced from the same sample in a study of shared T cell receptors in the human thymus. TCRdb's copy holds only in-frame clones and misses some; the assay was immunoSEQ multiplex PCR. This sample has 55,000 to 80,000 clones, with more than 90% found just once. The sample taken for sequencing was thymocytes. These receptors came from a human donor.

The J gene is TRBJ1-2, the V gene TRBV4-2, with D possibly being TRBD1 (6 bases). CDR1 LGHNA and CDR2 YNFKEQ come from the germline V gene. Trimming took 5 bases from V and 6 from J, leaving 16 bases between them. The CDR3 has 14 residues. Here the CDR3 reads CASSLANRGDGYTF. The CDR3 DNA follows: TGTGCCAGCAGCTTGGCCAATAGGGGGGATGGCTACACCTTC.

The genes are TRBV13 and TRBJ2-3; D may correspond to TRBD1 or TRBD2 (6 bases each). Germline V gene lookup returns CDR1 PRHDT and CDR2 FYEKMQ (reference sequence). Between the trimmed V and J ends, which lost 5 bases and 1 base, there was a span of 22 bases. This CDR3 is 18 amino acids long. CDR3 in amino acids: CASSLTEWGARGTDTQYF. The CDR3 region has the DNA TGTGCCAGCAGCCTTACCGAATGGGGGGCTCGGGGCACAGATACGCAGTATTTT.

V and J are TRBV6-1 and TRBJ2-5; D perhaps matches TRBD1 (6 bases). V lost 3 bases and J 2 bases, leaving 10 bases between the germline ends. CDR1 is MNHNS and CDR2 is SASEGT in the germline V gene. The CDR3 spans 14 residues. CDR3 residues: CASSDNQGQETQYF. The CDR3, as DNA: TGTGCCAGCAGTGATAACCAGGGGCAAGAGACCCAGTACTTC.

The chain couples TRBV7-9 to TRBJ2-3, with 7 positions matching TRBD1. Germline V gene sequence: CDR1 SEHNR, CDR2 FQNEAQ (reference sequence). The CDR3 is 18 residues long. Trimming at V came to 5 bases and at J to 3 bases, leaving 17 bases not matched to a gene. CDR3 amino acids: CASSLLIPDRKKTDTQYF. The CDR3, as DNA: TGTGCCAGCAGCCTACTGATACCGGACAGGAAAAAAACAGATACGCAGTATTTT.

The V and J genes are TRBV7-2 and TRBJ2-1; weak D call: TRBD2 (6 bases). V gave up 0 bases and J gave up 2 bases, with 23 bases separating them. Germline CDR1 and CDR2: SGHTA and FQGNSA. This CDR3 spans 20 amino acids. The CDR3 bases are TGTGCCAGCAGCTTAGCCCCCAGGACGTTTAGGGAGGCTCCCTACAATGAGCAGTTCTTC. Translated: CASSLAPRTFREAPYNEQFF. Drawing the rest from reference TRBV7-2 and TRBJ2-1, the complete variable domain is GAGVSQSPSNKVTEKGKDVELRCDPISGHTALYWYRQSLGQGLEFLIYFQGNSAPDKSGLPSDRFSAERTGGSVSTLTIQRTQQEDSAVYLCASSLAPRTFREAPYNEQFFGPGTRLTVL.

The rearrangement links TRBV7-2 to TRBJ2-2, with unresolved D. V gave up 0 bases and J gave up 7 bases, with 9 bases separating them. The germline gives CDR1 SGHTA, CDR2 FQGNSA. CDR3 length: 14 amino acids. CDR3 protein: CASSLALQIGELFF. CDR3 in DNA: TGTGCCAGCAGCTTAGCGTTACAGATCGGGGAGCTGTTTTTT.

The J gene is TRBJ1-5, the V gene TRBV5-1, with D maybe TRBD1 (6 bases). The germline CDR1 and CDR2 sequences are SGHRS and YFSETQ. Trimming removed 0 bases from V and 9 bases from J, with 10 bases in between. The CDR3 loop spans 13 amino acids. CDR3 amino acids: CASSLDREGPQHF. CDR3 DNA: TGCGCCAGCAGCTTGGACAGGGAAGGGCCCCAGCATTTT.

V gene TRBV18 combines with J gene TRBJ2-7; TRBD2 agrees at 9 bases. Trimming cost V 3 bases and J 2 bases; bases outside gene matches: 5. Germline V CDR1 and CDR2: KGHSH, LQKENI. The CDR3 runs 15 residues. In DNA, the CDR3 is TGTGCCAGCTCACCTGAGCGGGGGGCCGCCTACGAGCAGTACTTC. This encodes CASSPERGAAYEQYF.

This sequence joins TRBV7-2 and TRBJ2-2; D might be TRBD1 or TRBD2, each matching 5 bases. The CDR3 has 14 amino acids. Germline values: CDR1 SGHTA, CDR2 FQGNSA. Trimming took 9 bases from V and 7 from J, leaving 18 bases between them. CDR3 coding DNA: TGTGCCAGTTCAACCGGGGCCCCCAACGGGGAGCTGTTTTTT. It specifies CASSTGAPNGELFF.

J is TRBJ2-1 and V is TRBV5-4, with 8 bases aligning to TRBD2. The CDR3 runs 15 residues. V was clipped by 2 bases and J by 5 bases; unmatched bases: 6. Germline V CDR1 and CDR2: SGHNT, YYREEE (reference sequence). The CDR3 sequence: CASSFTSGIHNEQFF. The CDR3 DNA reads TGTGCCAGCAGCTTTACTAGCGGTATCCACAATGAGCAGTTCTTC.

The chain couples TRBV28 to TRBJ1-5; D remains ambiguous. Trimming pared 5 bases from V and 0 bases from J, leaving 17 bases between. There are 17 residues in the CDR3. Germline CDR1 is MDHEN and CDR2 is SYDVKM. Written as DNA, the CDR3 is TGTGCCAGCAGTACATTCCCTGGGCGAGATAGCAATCAGCCCCAGCATTTT. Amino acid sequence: CASSTFPGRDSNQPQHF.

The CDR3 loop is CASSLYLGQGANEQFF. The CDR3 nucleotides are TGTGCCAGCAGCTTGTATTTAGGACAGGGGGCAAATGAGCAGTTCTTC. This rearrangement joins TRBV5-4 to TRBJ2-1, with 11 bases matching TRBD1. The V gene's germline CDR1 is SGHNT and CDR2 YYREEE (reference sequence). The CDR3 consists of 16 residues. Trimming cost V 1 base and J 7 bases; bases outside gene matches: 7.

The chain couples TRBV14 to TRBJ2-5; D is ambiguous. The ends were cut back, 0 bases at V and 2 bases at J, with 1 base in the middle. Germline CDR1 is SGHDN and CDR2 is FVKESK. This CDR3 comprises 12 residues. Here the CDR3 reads CASSQEQETQYF. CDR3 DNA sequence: TGTGCCAGCAGCCAAGAACAAGAGACCCAGTACTTC. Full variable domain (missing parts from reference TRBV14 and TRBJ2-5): EAGVTQFPSHSVIEKGQTVTLRCDPISGHDNLYWYRRVMGKEIKFLLHFVKESKQDESGMPNNRFLAERTGGTYSTLKVQPAELEDSGVYFCASSQEQETQYFGPGTRLLVL.